The entry below gives a single T cell receptor beta chain sequence along with its context. This entry is derived from a study of blood T cell repertoires in COVID-19. The germline V gene has CDR1 KGHSH and CDR2 LQKENI. V gave up 6 bases and J gave up 2 bases; unmatched junction bases: 10. The CDR3 has 17 amino acids. TCRdb's copy holds only in-frame clones and misses some; the assay was immunoSEQ multiplex PCR. Of about 230,000 clones listed, 80% to 90% are singletons. Sample: peripheral blood. The chain employs TRBV18 and TRBJ2-3; TRBD2 agrees at 11 bases. This receptor was taken from a woman of 80 years or more with active or convalescent COVID-19. The CDR3 spells CASSTLAGGLSTDTQYF. The CDR3, as DNA: TGTGCCAGCTCGACCCTAGCGGGAGGTCTGTCCACAGATACGCAGTATTTT.